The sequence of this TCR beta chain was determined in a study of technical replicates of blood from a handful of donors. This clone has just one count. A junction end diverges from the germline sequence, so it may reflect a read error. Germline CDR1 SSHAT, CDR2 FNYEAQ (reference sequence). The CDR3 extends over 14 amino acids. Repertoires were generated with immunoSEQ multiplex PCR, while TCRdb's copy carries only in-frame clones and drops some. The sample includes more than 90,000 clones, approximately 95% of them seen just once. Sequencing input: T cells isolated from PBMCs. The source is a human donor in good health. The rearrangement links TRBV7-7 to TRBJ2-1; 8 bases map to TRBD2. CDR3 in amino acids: CASSLGGGYNEQFF. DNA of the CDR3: TGTGCTAGCAGCTTAGGCGGGGGGTACAATGAGCAGTTCTTC.